This T cell receptor beta chain was obtained from a study of shared clonotypes between healthy human individuals (dated by TCRdb to between 2020 and 2021). In the study overall: Three men and a couple of women, aged 18 to 49 years, made up the cohort. To estimate repertoire size and how much clonotypes are shared between individuals, the study performed deep sequencing of blood TCR repertoires from a few healthy adults. Different laboratories and diverse techniques were used to prepare libraries and sequence TCR repertoires, to increase sequencing depth and limit assay-specific biases. Between about 0.8 and 9.5 billion PBMCs per donor were obtained by leukapheresis. For each donor, three plates each were used for CD4 naive and CD4 memory, two plates were used for CD8 naive, and one plate was used for CD8 memory. Overall study results and their limits: Larger estimated clonotype richness was generally found for naive subsets than for memory subsets. Clonotypes shared by all four sorted-subset donors showed higher generation probabilities than non-shared clonotypes. Rarefaction of sorted-subset datasets indicated incomplete sequencing despite the large sequencing depth. The small number of donors limited the genetic and exposure-history diversity represented. About 5% of naive CD4, around 4% of naive CD8, about 2.5% of memory CD4, and around 0.4% of memory CD8 clonotypes were shared across several donors. Pairwise subsampling led to the expectation that sequencing depth would affect the degree of clonotype sharing among donors. Sampling was limited to blood, and TCR repertoires in tissue likely differ from TCR repertoires in blood.

CDR1 and CDR2 were assigned from the germline V gene as SGHVS and FNYEAQ. From the cysteine up to the phenylalanine, the CDR3 has a length of 14 residues. Only the CDR3 DNA stays, 42 bases, in frame from base 1. V is trimmed back by 4 bases and J by 5 bases, and the junction contains 8 bases that no gene match accounts for. TCR CDR3 regions were amplified from genomic DNA by multiplex PCR using the deep immunoSEQ assay. Extracted genomic DNA from each cell subset was distributed evenly across all wells of several immunoSEQ 96-well plates, and each plate was treated as a replicate. For sorted subsets, each replicate PCR was loaded with around 200 ng genomic DNA, equivalent to 25,000 to 35,000 T cell genomes. The purified libraries were quantified using a Qubit 3.0 fluorometer, sized with a Bioanalyzer 2100, and then quantified again using the KAPA Library Quantification kit. A separate single-read 150-cycle Illumina NextSeq 550 flow cell was used to sequence each immunoSEQ 96-well plate. For the original study's pipeline: Because the immunoSEQ output included only junctional sequences and no quality scores, the filtering could not be the same as the filtering used for full-length reads. To assign V/J genes and CDR3, sequences were annotated using PyIR, a Python wrapper for IgBLAST v1.9, with IMGT germline references. Reads were filtered out if the reads had weak V/J assignments (E-value above 1e-6), no CDR3, stop codons, out-of-frame junctions, or ambiguous translated residues. A V3J clonotype was defined by an identical inferred V gene, J gene, and CDR3 amino acid sequence. The percentage overlap between two repertoires was calculated by dividing the number of shared unique clonotypes by the size of the smaller repertoire. Three approaches were used to assess repertoire richness: RTK rarefaction, the Chao1 estimator, and Recon v2.1 estimates of unobserved clonotypes. Generation probabilities were computed with OLGA for all TCRbeta clonotypes obtained by the gDNA method from several donors. TCRdb re-hosts the immuneACCESS table, in-frame sequences only. Its copies lack some clones; in the studies checked, an unresolved V gene accounts for under half of them, and the cause for the rest is not known. From that table come the V and J calls and clone size; the DNA was used to work out D and trimming. Here the sample has around 1,100,000 clones; 77% occur a single time. Together, the top ten hold approximately 0.95% of the sample.

In the case of this clone: Its antigen remains undetermined. No base qualities exist here, and no much larger clone lies one base off it.

The donors were healthy, HIV-negative adults who had no recently reported acute infections or vaccinations. Only Caucasian adults living in Nashville, Tennessee, USA were represented among the donors. CD4+ T cells were enriched by magnetic negative selection, after which naive cells were positively selected on CD45RA and the negative fraction was taken as the memory subset. Blood was collected by leukapheresis, and PBMCs were isolated by Ficoll-Histopaque density gradient centrifugation and then cryopreserved in liquid nitrogen vapor phase. Analytical flow cytometry was used to check the purity and quantity of every magnetically sorted T cell population. Genomic DNA was isolated from every sorted fraction and measured by UV absorbance on a Nanodrop 2000c.

The rearranged segments are TRBV7-6 and TRBJ2-7; 7 nucleotides in the junction match TRBD1. This TCR was sampled from a man aged 18 to 29 in good health. Some clones in this sample may be carry-over from other donors' samples. Sample: memory CD4+ T cells from PBMCs. This sample's cell subset or site label indicates: CD45RA-negative fraction. The sequenced DNA: TGTGCCAGCAGCTCGAGGACAGGAAGGGACGAGCAGTACTTC. This gives the protein CASSSRTGRDEQYF.